The present T cell receptor (beta chain) was sequenced within a study of T cell responses to AZD1222 COVID-19 vaccine. Points from the study as a whole: Clonal diversity was possibly underestimated, and the donors were mostly white British, with more females. Along spike, vaccine-associated CD4 TCRs were found throughout, with dominance at 160-218 and 743-854. The reported proportion of spike-specific TCRs targeting unmutated variant regions was nearly half.

The CDR3 extends over 16 amino acids. Germline V lookup: CDR1 LGHDT, CDR2 YNNKEL (reference sequence). V shed 4 bases and J shed 10 bases, with 20 bases lying between them. Profiled with immunoSEQ multiplex PCR; TCRdb holds only in-frame clones, not every one. Altogether 150,000 to 200,000 clones are present, 87% being singletons, with the ten largest covering around 2.9%. With respect to this clone: What it binds is unknown.

This receptor was obtained from an adult in good health. The sequences come from peripheral blood, collected on day 0 of MenACWY control vaccination. The rearrangement joins TRBV3-1 (or the pseudogene TRBV3-2) to TRBJ1-6; tentative D call: TRBD1 (6 bases). The chain's CDR3 is CASSRIGPRGESPLHF. CDR3 sequence (DNA): TGTGCCAGCAGCCGAATCGGGCCCAGGGGCGAATCACCCCTCCACTTT.